The 15 T cell receptor beta chains below all came from one sample that was sequenced in a study of T cell changes during pregnancy in multiple sclerosis. Clones were read by immunoSEQ multiplex PCR, and TCRdb kept only the in-frame ones, dropping some. The sample holds roughly 80,000 clones, about 89% seen once. The sequenced sample was peripheral blood, obtained before pregnancy. Receptors were obtained from a female donor with multiple sclerosis, enrolled in a pregnancy study.

The chain links TRBV4-1 to TRBJ2-1; the match to TRBD2 covers 10 bases. J lost 6 bases, V lost 8 bases, and 10 bases had no gene match. This CDR3 is built from 15 residues. Germline values: CDR1 MGHRA, CDR2 YSYEKL. DNA for the CDR3: TGCGCCAGCCGGGGGCTAGCGGGGGTCCCCAATGAGCAGTTCTTC. Translation: CASRGLAGVPNEQFF.

The J gene is TRBJ2-3, the V gene TRBV11-1; the D is unclear. Germline loops: CDR1 SGHAT, CDR2 FQDESV (reference sequence). This CDR3 is built from 15 residues. Trimming cost V 3 bases and J 1 base, with 11 bases left between them. The CDR3 DNA reads as TGTGCCAGCAGCTTGACTCGTGGTGGCACAGATACGCAGTATTTT. Protein product: CASSLTRGGTDTQYF.

This chain connects TRBV5-4 to TRBJ2-7; 9 nucleotides match TRBD1. Germline trimming cut 4 bases from V and 4 bases from J; bases unmatched to any gene: 9. The CDR3 covers 15 residues. Germline-derived CDR1 and CDR2 are SGHNT and YYREEE (reference sequence). The CDR3 DNA sequence: TGTGCCAGCAGCACCCTACAGACAGGGGGATACGAGCAGTACTTC. Translating it yields CASSTLQTGGYEQYF. The full variable domain, completed using reference TRBV5-4 and TRBJ2-7, is ETGVTQSPTHLIKTRGQQVTLRCSSQSGHNTVSWYQQALGQGPQFIFQYYREEENGRGNFPPRFSGLQFPNYSSELNVNALELDDSALYLCASSTLQTGGYEQYFGPGTRLTVT.

This clone was found once. The CDR3 protein is CASSQGGKNIQYF. The DNA of the CDR3 is TGCGCCAGCAGCCAGGGGGGCAAAAACATTCAGTACTTC. The V and J genes are TRBV4-1 and TRBJ2-4; D perhaps matches TRBD2 (6 bases). CDR3 length: 13 amino acids. V lost 3 bases, J lost 3 bases, and 6 bases lay in between. Per the germline V gene, CDR1 is MGHRA and CDR2 is YSYEKL.

This clone was seen once. The chain joins TRBV9 to TRBJ1-1, with D maybe TRBD1 (6 bases). Germline assignment: CDR1 SGDLS and CDR2 YYNGEE. CDR3 size: 14 residues. Trimming pared 6 bases from V and 8 bases from J, leaving 20 bases between. This CDR3 reads CASTPREGGGEAFF. The DNA for the CDR3 is TGTGCCAGCACCCCACGGGAGGGGGGAGGGGAAGCTTTCTTT. Complete variable domain (other parts from reference TRBV9 and TRBJ1-1): DSGVTQTPKHLITATGQRVTLRCSPRSGDLSVYWYQQSLDQGLQFLIQYYNGEERAKGNILERFSAQQFPDLHSELNLSSLELGDSALYFCASTPREGGGEAFFGQGTRLTVV.

This chain uses TRBV15 with TRBJ2-2; tentative D call: TRBD1 (5 bases). CDR1 and CDR2 from the germline V gene are LNHNV and YYDKDF (reference sequence). V was shortened by 8 bases and J by 4 bases, with 20 bases between the two germline ends. This CDR3 has 16 amino acids. CDR3 in amino acids: CATGQGGFGFTGELFF. The CDR3, as DNA: TGTGCCACCGGGCAGGGCGGATTCGGGTTCACCGGGGAGCTGTTTTTT.

This rearrangement joins TRBV5-4 to TRBJ2-5, with 7 bases matching TRBD2. The end of the DNA is better explained by TRBJ2-7, so the J call may be wrong. The CDR3 totals 15 residues. Germline lookup yields CDR1 SGHNT and CDR2 YYREEE (reference sequence). The CDR3 DNA is TGTGCCAGCAGCCCGGGACTGGGGGAGGGCTACGAGCAGTACTTC. It yields the protein CASSPGLGEGYEQYF.

This clone came up once. The J gene is TRBJ1-4, the V gene TRBV2; D ambiguous. Trimming left V 3 bases short and J 13 bases short, with 18 bases between. The CDR3 is made up of 14 amino acids. Germline CDR1 is SNHLY and CDR2 is FYNNEI. Written as DNA, the CDR3 is TGTGCCAGCAGTGAGACTGGCTCCGCGCGGGGACTGTTTTTT. It codes for CASSETGSARGLFF.

The chain is built from TRBV5-1 and TRBJ1-4, with TRBD1 as a possible D gene (5 bases). Germline V gene sequence: CDR1 SGHRS, CDR2 YFSETQ. With 4 bases removed from V and 0 bases from J, the gap between germline ends came to 19 bases. The CDR3 has 18 amino acids. The CDR3 region is CASSPGGTDPATNEKLFF. The CDR3 DNA reads TGCGCCAGCAGCCCCGGCGGGACCGACCCCGCAACTAATGAAAAACTGTTTTTT.

This chain uses TRBV6-5 with TRBJ1-3; D ambiguous. V was cut by 0 bases and J by 2 bases, with 11 bases left in between. This CDR3 region has 16 residues. CDR1 is MNHEY and CDR2 is SVGAGI in the germline V gene. The CDR3 coding sequence is TGTGCCAGCAGTTACTCGAGGGTCATAACTGGAAACACCATATATTTT. It yields the protein CASSYSRVITGNTIYF.

The gene calls are TRBV29-1 and TRBJ2-7; D is possibly TRBD1 (5 bases). CDR1 and CDR2 from the germline V gene are SQVTM and ANQGSEA. V lost 4 bases, J lost 3 bases, and 10 bases lay in between. The CDR3 spans 12 residues. The DNA of the CDR3 is TGCAGCGTTGTTGACAGCAACTACGAGCAGTACTTC. As protein: CSVVDSNYEQYF.

V gene TRBV7-9 combines with J gene TRBJ1-4; D uncertain. The length of the CDR3 is 14 residues. The V end was cut by 7 bases, the J end by 8 bases, with 17 bases between. The germline V gene encodes CDR1 SEHNR and CDR2 FQNEAQ (reference sequence). The CDR3 region is CASTGRGRGEKLFF. The CDR3, as DNA: TGTGCCAGCACAGGCCGAGGGAGAGGGGAAAAACTGTTTTTT.

This clone was found a few times. This rearrangement joins TRBV2 to TRBJ2-2; TRBD2 is a possible D gene (5 bases). From germline, CDR1 is SNHLY and CDR2 FYNNEI. Trimming shortened V by 7 bases and J by 1 base, and 10 bases separated the two germline ends. This CDR3 contains 14 residues. DNA of the CDR3: TGTGCCAGCATCCCTGGACTGAACACCGGGGAGCTGTTTTTT. Its translation is CASIPGLNTGELFF.

J is TRBJ1-1 and V is TRBV6-1; TRBD1 aligns across 11 bases. This CDR3 comprises 14 residues. Germline assignment: CDR1 MNHNS and CDR2 SASEGT. V shed 8 bases and J 7 bases; nucleotides not matched to a gene: 9. CDR3 sequence reads: CASPGTGGWNEAFF. Written as DNA, the CDR3 is TGTGCCAGCCCCGGGACAGGGGGTTGGAATGAAGCTTTCTTT.

The chain recombines TRBV9 with TRBJ1-2; D perhaps matches TRBD1 (6 bases). This CDR3 has 15 amino acids. Looked up from germline, CDR1 is SGDLS and CDR2 is YYNGEE. Between the trimmed V and J ends, which lost 6 bases and 3 bases, there was a span of 18 bases. The CDR3 DNA sequence: TGTGCCAGCACCCGAAGTCCAGGGGAAGACTATGGCTACACCTTC. This sequence encodes CASTRSPGEDYGYTF.